This entry lists 10 T cell receptor beta chains sequenced from one sample in a study of glioma-infiltrating T cells after dendritic cell vaccination. Assay: immunoSEQ multiplex PCR; the TCRdb copy retains only in-frame clones and omits some. The sample shows some 46,000 clones, roughly 90% of them seen only once. Time point in this sample: after dendritic cell vaccination, including at tumor progression/relapse. The source was blood, collected after dendritic cell vaccination. The receptor source for this set is a human donor with glioblastoma.

The CDR3 loop reads CASSPGTGSEAFF. The CDR3 coding sequence is TGTGCCAGCAGCCCCGGGACAGGGTCTGAAGCTTTCTTT. The rearrangement joins TRBV5-6 to TRBJ1-1, with 9 bases aligning to TRBD1. The CDR3 spans 13 residues. The V gene's germline CDR1 is SGHDT and CDR2 YYEEEE. The ends lost 4 bases at V and 6 bases at J; junction bases unmatched: 4.

The rearrangement links TRBV6-5 to TRBJ1-5; TRBD1 matches at 7 bases. CDR3 length: 14 amino acids. Per the germline V gene, CDR1 is MNHEY and CDR2 is SVGAGI. Unmatched junction bases numbered 3, after V lost 5 bases and J lost 2 bases. CDR3 DNA: TGTGCCAGCAGTCGCAGGGGGGGCAATCAGCCCCAGCATTTT. Protein product: CASSRRGGNQPQHF.

V gene TRBV7-9 combines with J gene TRBJ2-7; 9 bases are a match to TRBD1. The CDR3 sequence is 16 residues long. Trimming removed 5 bases from V and 5 bases from J; junction bases left unmatched: 13. Germline V gene sequence: CDR1 SEHNR, CDR2 FQNEAQ (reference sequence). This chain's CDR3 is CASSQRTTGGRNEQYF. CDR3 bases: TGTGCCAGCAGCCAAAGAACGACAGGGGGGAGAAACGAGCAGTACTTC.

J is TRBJ2-7 and V is TRBV5-1; weak D call: TRBD1 (6 bases). Deletions cut 4 bases from V and 3 bases from J, with 14 bases between. Germline V CDR1 and CDR2: SGHRS, YFSETQ. The CDR3 spans 14 residues. In DNA, the CDR3 is TGCGCCAGCAGCGAAACGGGACACGTCTACGAGCAGTACTTC. It codes for CASSETGHVYEQYF. Filled out from reference TRBV5-1 and TRBJ2-7, the complete variable domain reads KAGVTQTPRYLIKTRGQQVTLSCSPISGHRSVSWYQQTPGQGLQFLFEYFSETQRNKGNFPGRFSGRQFSNSRSEMNVSTLELGDSALYLCASSETGHVYEQYFGPGTRLTVT.

The chain is built from TRBV27 and TRBJ2-1, with no clear D. CDR3 length: 15 residues. Germline CDR1 and CDR2: MNHEY and SMNVEV (reference sequence). The V end was cut by 5 bases, the J end by 5 bases, with 16 bases between. CDR3 in DNA: TGTGCCAGCAGTCCCAAAAACGACTGGAACAATGAGCAGTTCTTC. This codes for CASSPKNDWNNEQFF.

A single count supports this clone. The genes are TRBV10-3 and TRBJ2-2; a possible D gene is TRBD2 (6 bases). V lost 6 bases and J 4 bases, leaving 12 bases between the germline ends. CDR1 and CDR2 (germline): ENHRY, SYGVKD. The CDR3 runs 14 residues. The CDR3 DNA follows: TGTGCCATCAGGGGCGGCGGGACCACCGGGGAGCTGTTTTTT. Encoded protein: CAIRGGGTTGELFF.

The chain is built from TRBV5-4 and TRBJ2-7; D is possibly TRBD2 (7 bases). The CDR3 runs 16 residues. Deletions cut 3 bases from V and 0 bases from J, with 16 bases between. Per germline, CDR1 SGHNT and CDR2 YYREEE (reference sequence). The CDR3 sequence is CASSWGGPHTSYEQYF. In DNA form, the CDR3 reads TGTGCCAGCAGCTGGGGGGGGCCGCACACCTCCTACGAGCAGTACTTC.

The chain is built from TRBV28 and TRBJ2-7, with 7 bases lining up with TRBD1. The J segment lost 3 bases and the V segment lost 5 bases, leaving 10 bases of the junction unmatched. The CDR3 consists of 15 residues. CDR1 is MDHEN, CDR2 SYDVKM, per germline. The CDR3 is CASSPDGRQGYEQYF. The CDR3, as DNA: TGTGCCAGCAGTCCCGATGGGAGACAGGGCTACGAGCAGTACTTC.

J is TRBJ1-2 and V is TRBV30; D is uncertain. The CDR3 covers 15 residues. The V gene lost 3 bases and the J gene lost 2 bases, with 16 bases spanning the gap. Germline CDR1 reads GTSNPN; CDR2 reads SVGIG (reference sequence). CDR3 amino acids: CAWRGLTLKNYGYTF. The CDR3 DNA reads as TGTGCCTGGAGGGGTCTGACTTTGAAAAACTATGGCTACACCTTC.

The V call is TRBV29-1, the J call TRBJ2-1, with 12 bases identical to TRBD2. Germline values: CDR1 SQVTM, CDR2 ANQGSEA. Germline trimming cut 7 bases from V and 0 bases from J; bases unmatched to any gene: 13. CDR3 length equals 18 residues. CDR3 sequence: CSATPGLAGRSSYNEQFF. The CDR3 DNA is TGCAGCGCCACCCCGGGACTAGCGGGTCGTAGCTCCTACAATGAGCAGTTCTTC.